This TCR beta chain appears in the sequencing data of a study of blood T cell repertoires in COVID-19. Clones were sequenced by immunoSEQ multiplex PCR, and TCRdb holds only the in-frame ones, with some missing. The sample yields more than 110,000 clones, about 76% seen once. Sequenced input: peripheral blood. This TCR derives from a man at least 80 years old with acute or convalescent COVID-19.

CDR3 DNA: TGTGCCAGCAGCTTATCGGGCAGGGCAACCCCAACTAATGAAAAACTGTTTTTT. This translates into CASSLSGRATPTNEKLFF. V gene TRBV7-2 combines with J gene TRBJ1-4; D is perhaps TRBD1 (5 bases). The CDR3 runs to 18 residues. With 2 bases removed from V and 0 bases from J, the gap between germline ends came to 16 bases. Germline values: CDR1 SGHTA, CDR2 FQGNSA.